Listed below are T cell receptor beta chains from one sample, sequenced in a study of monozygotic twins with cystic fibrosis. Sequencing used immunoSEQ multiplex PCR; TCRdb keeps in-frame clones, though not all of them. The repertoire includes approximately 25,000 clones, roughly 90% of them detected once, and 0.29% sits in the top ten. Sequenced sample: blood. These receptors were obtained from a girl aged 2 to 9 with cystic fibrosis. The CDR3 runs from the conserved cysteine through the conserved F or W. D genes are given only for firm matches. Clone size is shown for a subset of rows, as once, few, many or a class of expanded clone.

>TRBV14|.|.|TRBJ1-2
TGTGCCAGCAGCCAAAAGGACCCTCGGGGTTATGGCTACACCTTC
CASSQKDPRGYGYTF
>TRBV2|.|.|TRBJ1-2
TGTGCCAGCAGTGCCGGGACAAGATATGGCTACACCTTC
CASSAGTRYGYTF
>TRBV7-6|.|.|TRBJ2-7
TGTGCCAGCAGCTTAGCCCCGGGCTCCTACGAGCAGTACTTC
CASSLAPGSYEQYF
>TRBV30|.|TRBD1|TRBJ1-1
TGTGCCTCCTCCCTCTGGCAGGGGGCGAAAAGCACTGAAGCTTTCTTT
CASSLWQGAKSTEAFF
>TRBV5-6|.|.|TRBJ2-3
TGTGCCAGCAGCTTGGGGTCGCAGAGCACAGATACGCAGTATTTT
CASSLGSQSTDTQYF
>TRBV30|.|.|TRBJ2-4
TGTGCCTGGAGTGTAAACATAGCAATAGCCAAAAACATTCAGTACTTC
CAWSVNIAIAKNIQYF
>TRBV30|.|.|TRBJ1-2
TGTGCCTGGAGTGTATCGTCATTTATTCGTGACTCAGGGCACTATGGCTACACCTTC
CAWSVSSFIRDSGHYGYTF
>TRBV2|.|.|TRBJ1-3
TGTGCCAGCAGCAAGACAGCACTAGGAAACACCATATATTTT
CASSKTALGNTIYF
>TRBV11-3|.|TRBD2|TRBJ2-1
TGTGCCAGCAGCTTAGTAGGTAGCGGGGGGGTCAATGAGCAGTTCTTC
CASSLVGSGGVNEQFF
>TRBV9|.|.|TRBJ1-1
TGTGCCAGCAGCGTAGCCGGTCAGGGATGGACTGAAGCTTTCTTT
CASSVAGQGWTEAFF
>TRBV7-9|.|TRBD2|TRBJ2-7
TGTGCCAGCAGCTTAGTTAGGAGCGGGGGACCCTACGAGCAGTACTTC
CASSLVRSGGPYEQYF
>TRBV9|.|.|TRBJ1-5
TGTGCCAGCAGCGTCCACGGGGATCAGCCCCAGCATTTT
CASSVHGDQPQHF
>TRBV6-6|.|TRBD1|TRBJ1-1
TGTGCCAGCAGTTACCAGGGGGCGCGGACTGAAGCTTTCTTT
CASSYQGARTEAFF
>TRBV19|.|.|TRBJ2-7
TGTGCCAGTAGCGTCCAGGGCTCCTACGAGCAGTACTTC
CASSVQGSYEQYF
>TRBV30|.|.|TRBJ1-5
TGTGCCTGGAGTGTACCCCGCAGGGGAGGTCAGCCCCAGCATTTT
CAWSVPRRGGQPQHF
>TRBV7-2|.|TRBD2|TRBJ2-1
TGTGCCAGCAGCTCTAGCGGGGGGGCGCGCAATGAGCAGTTCTTC
CASSSSGGARNEQFF
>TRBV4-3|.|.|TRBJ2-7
TGCGCCAGCAGCCAAGAACAGGGAGGTTGGTACGAGCAGTACTTC
CASSQEQGGWYEQYF
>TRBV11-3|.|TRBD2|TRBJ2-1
TGTGCCAGCAGCGCGGAGGGACTAGCGGGTTACAATGAGCAGTTCTTC
CASSAEGLAGYNEQFF
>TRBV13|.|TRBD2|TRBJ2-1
TGTGCCAGCAGCGTCCTCCGCGGGAGCTACAATGAGCAGTTCTTC
CASSVLRGSYNEQFF
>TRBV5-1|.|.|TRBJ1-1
TGCGCCAGCAGCTTTGAGGGTACTGAAGCTTTCTTT
CASSFEGTEAFF
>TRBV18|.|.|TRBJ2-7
TGTGCCAGCTCACCGACGACTACCAAGGGCTACGAGCAGTACTTC
CASSPTTTKGYEQYF
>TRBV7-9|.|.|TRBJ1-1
TGTGCCAGCAGCTTAGTCGGGAACACTGAAGCTTTCTTT
CASSLVGNTEAFF
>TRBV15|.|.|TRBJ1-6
TGTGCCACCAGCAGAGGGGGGGGTCCCAGACCTAATTCACCCCTCCACTTT
CATSRGGGPRPNSPLHF
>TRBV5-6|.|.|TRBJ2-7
TGTGCCAGCAGCTCCCCCGTTGGCCCGTCGGACTACGAGCAGTACTTC
CASSSPVGPSDYEQYF
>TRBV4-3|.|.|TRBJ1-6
TGCGCCAGCAGCCAAGAAGAAGGAAAGGGGTTTTCACCCCTCCACTTT
CASSQEEGKGFSPLHF
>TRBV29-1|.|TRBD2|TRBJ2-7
TGCAGCGGGTCTGCGGGGGGGGACGAGCAGTACTTC
CSGSAGGDEQYF
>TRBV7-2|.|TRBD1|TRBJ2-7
TGTGCCAGCAGCCCTACAGGGGTCCACGAGCAGTACTTC
CASSPTGVHEQYF
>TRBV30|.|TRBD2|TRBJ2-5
TGTGCCTGGAGACTAGCGGGGGCCCTCCGAGAGACCCAGTACTTC
CAWRLAGALRETQYF
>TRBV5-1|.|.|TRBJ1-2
TGCGCCAGCAGCTATGGGGCCGTGGGGGAACTAACTAGGTATGGCTACACCTTC
CASSYGAVGELTRYGYTF
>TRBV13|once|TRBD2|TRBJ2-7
TGTGCCAGCAGCTGGGGACTAGCGAAGAGCTCCTACGAGCAGTACTTC
CASSWGLAKSSYEQYF
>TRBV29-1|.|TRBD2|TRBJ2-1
TGCAGCGTTGCGGGGGGAAACTACAATGAGCAGTTCTTC
CSVAGGNYNEQFF
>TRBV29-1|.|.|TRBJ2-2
TGCAGCGCCGGTCTTCTGAACACCGGGGAGCTGTTTTTT
CSAGLLNTGELFF
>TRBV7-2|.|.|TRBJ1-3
TGTGCCAGCAGCATTGGGGCCTCCAAGGGAAACACCATATATTTT
CASSIGASKGNTIYF
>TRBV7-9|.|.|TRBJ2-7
TGTGCCAGCAGCCCGAAAGGGTTTCCCTACGAGCAGTACTTC
CASSPKGFPYEQYF
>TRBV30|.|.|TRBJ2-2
TGTGCCTGGACCTGGGATCGGACGAACACCGGGGAGCTGTTTTTT
CAWTWDRTNTGELFF
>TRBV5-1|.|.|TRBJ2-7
TGCGCCAGCAGCTTGGCCTTGGCTCCCGAGCAGTACTTC
CASSLALAPEQYF
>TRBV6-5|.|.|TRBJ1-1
TGTGCCAGCAGTTACAGGCGGGGTAACACTGAAGCTTTCTTT
CASSYRRGNTEAFF
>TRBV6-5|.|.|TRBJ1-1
TGTGCCAGTGCCCAGGGTGGAGACACTGAAGCTTTCTTT
CASAQGGDTEAFF
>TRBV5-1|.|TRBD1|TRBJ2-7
TGCGCCAGCAGCTCAGACAGGGGTAACGAGCAGTACTTC
CASSSDRGNEQYF
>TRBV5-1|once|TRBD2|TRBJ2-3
TGCGCCAGCAGCTTACAACGACTAGCGGGGCCAGATACGCAGTATTTT
CASSLQRLAGPDTQYF
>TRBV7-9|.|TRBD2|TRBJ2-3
TGTGCCAGCAGCCCACGCGGACTAGCGGGGGCGCTAAGCACAGATACGCAGTATTTT
CASSPRGLAGALSTDTQYF
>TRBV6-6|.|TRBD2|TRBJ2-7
TGTGCCAGCAGGGCGGGGGTCTACGAGCAGTACTTC
CASRAGVYEQYF
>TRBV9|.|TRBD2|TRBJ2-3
TGTGCCAGCAGCGTAGGGACTAGCGGGGGCTTTACAGATACGCAGTATTTT
CASSVGTSGGFTDTQYF
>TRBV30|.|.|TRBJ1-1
TGTGCCTGCCTTAGTATCCCGCGGAACACTGAAGCTTTCTTT
CACLSIPRNTEAFF
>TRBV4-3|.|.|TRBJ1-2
TGCGCCAGCAGCCAAGATGATGTTAGCTACACCTTC
CASSQDDVSYTF
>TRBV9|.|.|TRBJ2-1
TGTGCCAGCAGCGTAGTAGCGTCCTACAATGAGCAGTTCTTC
CASSVVASYNEQFF